This TCR beta chain was found in a study of T-cell reconstitution after alpha-beta-depleted transplantation in children. The trim removed 4 bases at V and 4 bases at J, leaving 2 bases unmatched. The V gene's germline CDR1 is SGHVS and CDR2 FNYEAQ. There are 15 residues in the CDR3. During its preparation, the TCRbeta library received unique molecular identifiers. One entry per CDR3 protein results from TCRdb running MiXCR on the PCR reads. The sample lists more than 45,000 distinct CDR3 sequences, roughly half occurring once. This sample comprised peripheral blood, obtained before TCRalphabeta/CD19-depleted stem cell transplant. The rearrangement uses TRBV7-6 and TRBJ2-7; 15 positions agree with TRBD2. This sequence was found in a boy less than two years old with SCID, due to receive a stem cell transplant. The CDR3 protein is CASSSGLAGGYEQYF. For the CDR3, the DNA is TGTGCCAGCAGCTCCGGACTAGCGGGGGGGTACGAGCAGTACTTC.